The clone carrying this TCR beta chain was counted only a few times. The data are from a study of human T cells and chemical hapten exposure. Study information: Patients additionally received therapeutic doses of diphenylcyclopropenone on the scalp once a week, and this continued throughout the approximately 25-week study.

In the original workflow: Across samples, TCR counts had a median of about 93,000 and ranged from about 20,000 to 750,000. Via MiXCR, TCRdb re-called the RACE reads, giving one row per CDR3 protein. The authors' filters were not applied to this entry. The table has over 60,000 distinct CDR3 sequences, about 9.3% seen once. Stated time point: patch test 2, 6 weeks after DPC sensitization. Treatment: therapeutic diphenylcyclopropenone sensitization with weekly scalp DPC. This specimen consisted of whole blood, obtained in connection with sensitization to the hapten diphenylcyclopropenone (DPC). The source is a woman between 45 and 60 years old with alopecia areata. Some clones in this sample may be carry-over from other donors' samples.

The CDR3 protein is CASSPTGQGLVNEQFF. In nucleotides, the CDR3 is TGTGCCAGCAGCCCAACGGGCCAGGGGCTTGTAAATGAGCAGTTCTTC. The rearrangement uses TRBV7-2 and TRBJ2-1, with D maybe TRBD1 (6 bases). V was shortened by 5 bases and J by 7 bases, with 21 bases between the two germline ends. Germline V CDR1 and CDR2: SGHTA, FQGNSA. CDR3 length equals 16 residues. The entire variable domain, with the rest obtained from reference TRBV7-2 and TRBJ2-1, is as follows: GAGVSQSPSNKVTEKGKDVELRCDPISGHTALYWYRQSLGQGLEFLIYFQGNSAPDKSGLPSDRFSAERTGGSVSTLTIQRTQQEDSAVYLCASSPTGQGLVNEQFFGPGTRLTVL.